Each of the 25 T cell receptor beta chains below was sequenced from the same sample in a study of blood T cell repertoires in COVID-19. Here immunoSEQ multiplex PCR was the method, and the copy in TCRdb shows in-frame clones only, minus some. This table has roughly 240,000 clones, about 90% appearing once. The sample was PBMCs or T cells enriched from blood (not recorded which). Source of these receptors: a man aged 45 to 65 who had been exposed to COVID-19.

The rearrangement links TRBV19 to TRBJ1-1; D remains ambiguous. Trimming shortened V by 6 bases and J by 2 bases, and 10 bases separated the two germline ends. The CDR3 loop spans 13 amino acids. Per germline, CDR1 LNHDA and CDR2 SQIVND (reference sequence). CDR3 in DNA: TGTGCCAGTAGGCTAACCATAAACACTGAAGCTTTCTTT. It yields the protein CASRLTINTEAFF.

This chain uses TRBV30 with TRBJ1-2; TRBD1 agrees at 10 bases. CDR3 size: 14 residues. The germline gives CDR1 GTSNPN, CDR2 SVGIG (reference sequence). V lost 2 bases, J lost 8 bases, and 8 bases stayed unmatched. As DNA, the CDR3 is TGTGCCTGGAGTCAGGGACAGGGGTCGTACGGCTACACCTTC. Translated: CAWSQGQGSYGYTF.

Of note for this clone: Other DNA sequences within the sample encode an identical CDR3. The chain has TRBV7-3 and TRBJ1-1; the D is unclear. Germline V gene sequence: CDR1 SGHTA, CDR2 FQGTGA. Between the trimmed V and J ends, which lost 0 bases and 1 base, there was a span of 6 bases. This CDR3 comprises 14 residues. The CDR3 nucleotides are TGTGCCAGCAGCTTAACTGGCGGGAACACTGAAGCTTTCTTT. This sequence encodes CASSLTGGNTEAFF.

The V call is TRBV2, the J call TRBJ1-4; 7 nucleotides align to TRBD1. With 6 bases clipped from V and 8 bases from J, the junction kept 9 bases outside the gene matches. CDR1 and CDR2 (germline): SNHLY, FYNNEI. CDR3 length: 14 residues. CDR3 residues: CASSEQGSGEKLFF. CDR3 DNA sequence: TGTGCCAGCAGCGAACAGGGGTCAGGGGAAAAACTGTTTTTT.

The chain uses TRBV19 and TRBJ1-4, with D unclear. CDR3 length: 14 residues. Germline loops: CDR1 LNHDA, CDR2 SQIVND (reference sequence). With 3 bases removed from V and 4 bases from J, the gap between germline ends came to 9 bases. The CDR3 DNA reads TGTGCCAGTAGTATTGGCAGGTTTAATGAAAAACTGTTTTTT. Its translation: CASSIGRFNEKLFF.

The chain recombines TRBV6-6 with TRBJ1-1; the D is unclear. The CDR3 is 13 amino acids. Trimming took off 1 base at V and 10 bases at J, with 13 bases between the two ends. Germline V gene sequence: CDR1 MNHNY, CDR2 SVGAGI (reference sequence). This CDR3 reads CASSYYHRDGAFF. CDR3 nucleotides: TGTGCCAGCAGTTACTACCACAGAGATGGAGCTTTCTTT.

The chain carries TRBV10-1 and TRBJ1-1; possible D gene TRBD1, 6 bases. CDR1 and CDR2 (germline): WNHNN, SYGVQD (reference sequence). Trimming took 4 bases from V and 0 from J, leaving 12 bases between them. This CDR3 spans 15 amino acids. The CDR3 sequence: CASSGTTGLNTEAFF. In DNA form, the CDR3 reads TGCGCCAGCAGTGGGACCACAGGGTTGAACACTGAAGCTTTCTTT.

This chain connects TRBV7-3 to TRBJ2-1; TRBD1 aligns across 9 bases. This CDR3 has 16 amino acids. CDR1 SGHTA and CDR2 FQGTGA come from the germline V gene. V shed 5 bases, J shed 4 bases, and the junction held 9 bases outside the gene matches. CDR3 region: CASSPDRDRAYNEQFF. CDR3 nucleotide sequence: TGTGCCAGCAGCCCAGACCGGGACAGGGCTTACAATGAGCAGTTCTTC.

The chain employs TRBV24-1 and TRBJ2-1; D possibly corresponds to TRBD1 (5 bases). This CDR3 contains 13 residues. The germline CDR1 and CDR2 sequences are KGHDR and SFDVKD. V was trimmed by 4 bases and J by 8 bases, leaving 11 bases between them. CDR3 coding DNA: TGTGCCACCAGTGAGACAGCTTTGGATGAGCAGTTCTTC. Amino acids: CATSETALDEQFF.

This chain links TRBV12-3 or TRBV12-4 with TRBJ1-3; D not certain. The CDR3 has 13 residues. V lost 6 bases and J 3 bases, leaving 9 bases between the germline ends. The CDR3 protein is CASRLTVGNTIYF. The CDR3 DNA is TGTGCCAGCAGACTAACGGTTGGAAACACCATATATTTT.

The chain joins TRBV5-4 to TRBJ1-3; D is undetermined. This CDR3 is built from 15 residues. Looked up from germline, CDR1 is SGHNT and CDR2 is YYREEE (reference sequence). The germline V and J ends were trimmed by 0 bases and 1 base, with 8 bases remaining between them. The CDR3 sequence: CASSLVGNSGNTIYF. DNA for the CDR3: TGTGCCAGCAGCTTGGTGGGCAATTCTGGAAACACCATATATTTT.

J is TRBJ1-2 and V is TRBV28; no clear D gene. In germline, CDR1 is MDHEN, CDR2 SYDVKM. The CDR3 covers 14 residues. V lost 7 bases, J lost 3 bases, and 15 bases lay in between. The CDR3 nucleotides are TGTGCCAGCATCGGGGTTGGGAACTACTATGGCTACACCTTC. Translated, it gives CASIGVGNYYGYTF.

A few counts support this clone. V is TRBV30 and J is TRBJ1-5; D not certain. Germline V CDR1 and CDR2: GTSNPN, SVGIG (reference sequence). Trimming removed 2 bases at V and 2 bases at J, with 22 bases between. There are 18 residues in the CDR3. The CDR3 nucleotides read TGTGCCTGGAGTCGGTCGAGGGATGGCCTCGGCGGCAATCAGCCCCAGCATTTT. It specifies CAWSRSRDGLGGNQPQHF.

The chain combines TRBV6-2 or TRBV6-3 with TRBJ2-2; 8 nucleotides agree with TRBD2. The CDR3 sequence is 14 residues long. Germline CDR1 and CDR2: MNHEY and SVGEGT. J was trimmed by 7 bases and V by 2 bases; bases with no gene match: 3. The CDR3 sequence is CASSYGGLVGELFF. Written as DNA, the CDR3 is TGTGCCAGCAGTTACGGGGGACTAGTCGGGGAGCTGTTTTTT.

This clone has a single count. The chain links TRBV9 to TRBJ2-7; D is possibly TRBD1 (6 bases). The CDR3 extends over 14 amino acids. V dropped 0 bases and J dropped 4 bases, with 11 bases sitting between them. Germline V gives CDR1 SGDLS, CDR2 YYNGEE. The CDR3 bases are TGTGCCAGCAGCGTAGCGACAGGAGCATACGAGCAGTACTTC. Amino acids: CASSVATGAYEQYF.

Notes on this clone: Relative to the germline gene, one junction end is altered; a read error may explain this. This chain connects TRBV25-1 to TRBJ1-2; D gene uncertain. Germline V gene sequence: CDR1 MGHDK, CDR2 SYGVNS. The CDR3 runs 13 residues. The CDR3 nucleotides read TGTGCCAGCAGCGAATTTCTTGCGGGCGGCTACACCTTC. This translates into CASSEFLAGGYTF.

This clone showed up just once. The CDR3 is CASSLWSGDNTEAFF. In nucleotides, the CDR3 is TGTGCCAGCAGTTTATGGTCCGGAGACAACACTGAAGCTTTCTTT. The chain combines TRBV27 with TRBJ1-1, with no clear D. Germline V gene sequence: CDR1 MNHEY, CDR2 SMNVEV (reference sequence). Trimming removed 1 base from V and 2 bases from J, with 11 bases in between. The CDR3 is 15 amino acids.

This clone is a singleton in its sample. The chain recombines TRBV9 with TRBJ1-5, with TRBD1 identical over 7 bases. CDR1 and CDR2 from the germline V gene are SGDLS and YYNGEE. The CDR3 extends over 15 amino acids. Losses at the gene ends were 0 bases for V and 3 bases for J; bases not matched to a gene: 3. CDR3 loop: CASSVGGTVNQPQHF. The DNA for the CDR3 is TGTGCCAGCAGCGTAGGTGGGACAGTCAATCAGCCCCAGCATTTT.

The rearrangement links TRBV7-9 to TRBJ1-2; 8 positions match TRBD1. V lost 4 bases, J lost 7 bases, and 8 bases stayed unmatched. Germline V gene lookup returns CDR1 SEHNR and CDR2 FQNEAQ (reference sequence). This CDR3 region has 14 residues. CDR3 protein: CASSSSGTGSGYTF. As DNA, the CDR3 is TGTGCCAGCAGCTCATCCGGGACAGGTAGTGGCTACACCTTC.

This sequence joins TRBV5-6 and TRBJ1-6, with 9 bases matching TRBD1. This CDR3 spans 18 amino acids. V trimming: 1 base; J trimming: 4 bases; junction bases outside the gene matches: 9. The germline V gene encodes CDR1 SGHDT and CDR2 YYEEEE. As DNA, the CDR3 is TGTGCCAGCAGCTTGAGGCCCACAGGGGGCCCTTATAATTCACCCCTCCACTTT. Protein product: CASSLRPTGGPYNSPLHF.

The V call is TRBV27, the J call TRBJ1-2, with 8 bases aligning to TRBD1. Losses at the gene ends were 2 bases for V and 7 bases for J; bases not matched to a gene: 3. The CDR3 is 13 amino acids. The germline V gene has CDR1 MNHEY and CDR2 SMNVEV (reference sequence). CDR3 sequence (DNA): TGTGCCAGCAGTTTACCAGGGGGCAGTGGCTACACCTTC. Its translation is CASSLPGGSGYTF.

The chain recombines TRBV7-3 with TRBJ1-1; the D gene is possibly TRBD1 (6 bases). The germline CDR1 and CDR2 sequences are SGHTA and FQGTGA. CDR3 length: 15 residues. V dropped 6 bases and J dropped 2 bases, with 16 bases sitting between them. The CDR3 sequence: CASRFGQRGNTEAFF. CDR3 nucleotides: TGTGCCAGCAGGTTTGGACAGAGGGGTAACACTGAAGCTTTCTTT.

V and J are TRBV18 and TRBJ1-1; tentatively, D is TRBD1 (6 bases). Between the trimmed V and J ends, which lost 3 bases and 7 bases, there was a span of 15 bases. This CDR3 spans 14 amino acids. The germline gives CDR1 KGHSH, CDR2 LQKENI. DNA for the CDR3: TGTGCCAGCTCACCGTACAGGGACCGGGTTGAAGCTTTCTTT. Residues: CASSPYRDRVEAFF. Drawing the rest from reference TRBV18 and TRBJ1-1, the complete variable domain is NAGVMQNPRHLVRRRGQEARLRCSPMKGHSHVYWYRQLPEEGLKFMVYLQKENIIDESGMPKERFSAEFPKEGPSILRIQQVVRGDSAAYFCASSPYRDRVEAFFGQGTRLTVV.

This chain uses TRBV3-1 (or the pseudogene TRBV3-2) with TRBJ2-7, with 8 bases matching TRBD2. Germline V lookup: CDR1 LGHDT, CDR2 YNNKEL (reference sequence). The CDR3 runs 14 residues. V was pared by 2 bases and J by 9 bases, with 9 bases of the junction left unmatched. For the CDR3, the DNA is TGTGCCAGCAGCCAAAACTCGCGGGGGGACCGGCAGTACTTC. Residues: CASSQNSRGDRQYF.

The rearrangement uses TRBV28 and TRBJ1-4; maybe TRBD1 (5 bases). Trimming took 5 bases from V and 8 from J, leaving 18 bases between them. The CDR3 loop spans 15 amino acids. Germline-derived CDR1 and CDR2 are MDHEN and SYDVKM. The DNA for the CDR3 is TGTGCCAGCAGTCTTCGGGGGAGGGGAAGAGAAAAACTGTTTTTT. This sequence encodes CASSLRGRGREKLFF.